The rows below give T cell receptor beta chains drawn from one sample of a study of T-cell memory formation after mild COVID-19. One entry per CDR3 protein, called by TCRdb with MiXCR from the 5' RACE reads. The table has 300,000 to 400,000 distinct CDR3 sequences, more than 15% seen once; the top ten hold around 24%. The specimen sequenced was PBMCs or a T cell subset sorted from them (not recorded which). These receptors were collected from a man between 18 and 35 years old who had mild COVID-19 (a few samples of this study predate the infection). Cell type and time point are not known. Both conserved end residues are part of each CDR3. The order of the fields is J gene, V gene, CDR3 length, CDR3 protein.

J: TRBJ1-5; V: TRBV20-1; length: 16; CDR3: CSARAAGGSGYQPQHF
J: TRBJ1-2; V: TRBV4-1; length: 14; CDR3: CASSLDVGPRDYTF
J: TRBJ2-7; V: TRBV20-1; length: 14; CDR3: CSAGQGAQSHEQYF
J: TRBJ2-1; V: TRBV9; length: 15; CDR3: CASSVAKVPNNEQFF
J: TRBJ2-5; V: TRBV11-1; length: 13; CDR3: CASRRDTQETQYF
J: TRBJ1-1; V: TRBV29-1; length: 13; CDR3: CSGVGQGRTEAFF
J: TRBJ1-1; V: TRBV20-1; length: 13; CDR3: CSARTGVGTEAFF
J: TRBJ2-7; V: TRBV4-1; length: 15; CDR3: CASSQVYGQAFEQYF
J: TRBJ1-4; V: TRBV28; length: 14; CDR3: CASSFPRKHEKLFF
J: TRBJ2-2; V: TRBV5-6; length: 18; CDR3: CASTSRLAGGPRTGELFF
J: TRBJ2-5; V: TRBV6-5; length: 14; CDR3: CASRPDSPAETQYF
J: TRBJ2-2; V: TRBV7-6; length: 17; CDR3: CASSLAGLLGDTGELFF
J: TRBJ2-2; V: TRBV7-2; length: 17; CDR3: CASSLAGWGQGTGELFF
J: TRBJ2-2; V: TRBV5-1; length: 16; CDR3: CASSLRAGVTTGELFF
J: TRBJ2-3; V: TRBV4-3; length: 16; CDR3: CASSQSPGLDTDTQYF
J: TRBJ1-2; V: TRBV6-1; length: 13; CDR3: CASSDTWNYGYTF
J: TRBJ2-5; V: TRBV6-5; length: 16; CDR3: CASSYNGGPWEETQYF
J: TRBJ1-1; V: TRBV10-3; length: 11; CDR3: CAIGQVHEAFF
J: TRBJ2-3; V: TRBV4-3; length: 14; CDR3: CASSQDASTDTQYF
J: TRBJ2-1; V: TRBV7-9; length: 12; CDR3: CASSSTEIEQFF
J: TRBJ2-3; V: TRBV14; length: 16; CDR3: CASSLTAPGVADTQYF
J: TRBJ2-5; V: TRBV7-3; length: 15; CDR3: CASSLGAGPQETQYF
J: TRBJ2-3; V: TRBV10-3; length: 15; CDR3: CAISEGTGGTDTQYF
J: TRBJ1-1; V: TRBV20-1; length: 11; CDR3: CSATGNTEAFF
J: TRBJ2-5; V: TRBV12-3/TRBV12-4; length: 14; CDR3: CASSETGAGETQYF
J: TRBJ2-3; V: TRBV5-1; length: 13; CDR3: CASSLEGADTQYF
J: TRBJ1-1; V: TRBV5-4; length: 15; CDR3: CASSLFRGRDTEAFF
J: TRBJ2-1; V: TRBV7-8; length: 12; CDR3: CASSYKRNEQFF
J: TRBJ1-4; V: TRBV28; length: 14; CDR3: CASSHTGGGEKLFF
J: TRBJ2-1; V: TRBV28; length: 16; CDR3: CASGRGDRGKYNEQFF
J: TRBJ2-1; V: TRBV6-5; length: 14; CDR3: CASSGTGEEDEQFF
J: TRBJ2-7; V: TRBV6-5; length: 13; CDR3: CASSGTHSYEQYF
J: TRBJ2-6; V: TRBV5-1; length: 16; CDR3: CASSPWPQTGANVLTF
J: TRBJ1-6; V: TRBV5-1; length: 14; CDR3: CASSLEQDNSPLHF
J: TRBJ1-3; V: TRBV2; length: 13; CDR3: CASSEVPGNTIYF
J: TRBJ2-5; V: TRBV12-3/TRBV12-4; length: 14; CDR3: CASRGPEYQETQYF
J: TRBJ1-2; V: TRBV6-4; length: 15; CDR3: CASSELRGMFDGYTF